The rows below give T cell receptor beta chains drawn from one sample of a study of cytomegalovirus exposure and HLA in healthy donors. Libraries were prepared by immunoSEQ multiplex PCR; TCRdb keeps only in-frame clonotypes and omits some of them. Seen here are 140,000 or so clones, around 79% observed once, and the top ten hold about 1.7%. Material for sequencing was PBMCs. These receptors were obtained from a woman aged 25-40 years in good health and CMV-seronegative. Each CDR3 is given with its conserved first and last residue. The order of the fields is clone size, V gene, D gene, CDR3 length, J gene, CDR3 protein, CDR3 DNA. A D gene is named only where the DNA matches it firmly. Only some rows state a clone size, as once, few, many or a class for expanded clones.

>.|TRBV5-6|TRBD2|14|TRBJ2-7
CASSLVGGTYEQYF
TGTGCCAGCAGCTTAGTCGGGGGGACCTACGAGCAGTACTTC
>.|TRBV25-1|TRBD1|16|TRBJ2-2
CASSPRISGQSGELFF
TGTGCCAGCAGTCCTAGAATATCGGGACAGAGCGGGGAGCTGTTTTTT
>.|TRBV2|TRBD2|18|TRBJ2-1
CASSEALGGGASNNEQFF
TGTGCCAGCAGTGAAGCGCTGGGCGGGGGGGCTTCAAACAATGAGCAGTTCTTC
>.|TRBV7-9|TRBD2|12|TRBJ2-1
CASSLSGVTSFF
TGTGCCAGCAGTCTTAGCGGGGTGACGTCGTTCTTC
>.|TRBV2|.|18|TRBJ1-2
CASSYRGLQSPSSYGYTF
TGTGCCAGCAGTTACCGCGGTCTTCAGAGCCCCTCTTCCTATGGCTACACCTTC
>.|TRBV4-1|TRBD2|19|TRBJ2-3
CASSHLLAGGAIGTDTQYF
TGCGCCAGCAGCCACCTACTAGCGGGGGGGGCCATTGGGACAGATACGCAGTATTTT
>.|TRBV6-5|.|13|TRBJ1-1
CASSYSRRAEAFF
TGTGCCAGCAGTTACTCGAGACGGGCTGAAGCTTTCTTT
>.|TRBV6-6|.|14|TRBJ2-7
CASSYRGRSYEQYF
TGTGCCAGCAGTTACAGGGGTAGGTCCTACGAGCAGTACTTC
>.|TRBV9|TRBD1|15|TRBJ1-1
CASSVASGGRTEAFF
TGTGCCAGCAGCGTAGCTTCAGGGGGTAGGACTGAAGCTTTCTTT
>.|TRBV19|.|16|TRBJ2-1
CASSTPEPPRYNEQFF
TGTGCCAGTAGTACCCCCGAGCCGCCGCGCTACAATGAGCAGTTCTTC
>few|TRBV19|TRBD1|16|TRBJ1-4
CASTPSFRQGDEKLFF
TGTGCCAGTACTCCCTCCTTCCGGCAGGGGGATGAAAAACTGTTTTTT
>.|TRBV18|TRBD2|16|TRBJ2-3
CASSPPSGGFLDTQYF
TGTGCCAGCTCACCCCCTAGCGGGGGGTTCCTCGATACGCAGTATTTT
>.|TRBV4-2|.|17|TRBJ1-5
CASSQGGAVNSNQPQHF
TGTGCCAGCAGCCAAGGCGGGGCAGTGAATAGCAATCAGCCCCAGCATTTT
>once|TRBV6-5|.|11|TRBJ1-2
CASSRGQGYTF
TGTGCCAGCAGTCGCGGCCAGGGCTACACCTTC
>.|TRBV30|.|14|TRBJ1-5
CAWSRGRGFQPQHF
TGTGCCTGGAGTAGGGGCAGGGGATTCCAGCCCCAGCATTTT
>few|TRBV19|.|14|TRBJ2-7
CASSIGGEQYEQYF
TGTGCCAGTAGTATAGGAGGCGAACAATACGAGCAGTACTTC
>once|TRBV6-5|TRBD1|14|TRBJ1-1
CASSPRGSPSEAFF
TGTGCCAGCAGTCCCAGGGGGTCTCCTTCTGAAGCTTTCTTT
>.|TRBV7-6|TRBD2|16|TRBJ2-2
CASSLDGGGSTGELFF
TGTGCCAGCAGCTTAGACGGCGGGGGGTCCACCGGGGAGCTGTTTTTT
>.|TRBV11-2|TRBD2|14|TRBJ2-7
CASSLGGGAYEQYF
TGTGCCAGCAGCTTGGGGGGGGGAGCCTACGAGCAGTACTTC
>.|TRBV25-1|TRBD1|13|TRBJ2-7
CASRGQVSYEQYF
TGTGCCAGCAGGGGACAGGTTTCCTACGAGCAGTACTTC
>once|TRBV27|.|13|TRBJ2-7
CASGLTGLYEQYF
TGTGCCAGCGGGCTAACAGGGCTTTACGAGCAGTACTTC
>.|TRBV7-3|.|15|TRBJ1-1
CASRDSILVGTEAFF
TGTGCCAGCAGGGACAGTATATTAGTTGGGACTGAAGCTTTCTTT
>.|TRBV7-9|.|16|TRBJ1-1
CASSSPGSGLNTEAFF
TGTGCCAGCAGCTCCCCAGGGTCTGGCTTGAACACTGAAGCTTTCTTT
>.|TRBV27|.|14|TRBJ1-1
CASSLKGGDTEAFF
TGTGCCAGCAGTTTAAAGGGGGGGGACACTGAAGCTTTCTTT
>few|TRBV7-8|TRBD1|15|TRBJ1-2
CASSFGQGVGYGYTF
TGTGCCAGCAGCTTCGGACAGGGAGTAGGGTATGGCTACACCTTC
>.|TRBV11-2|.|16|TRBJ2-7
CASSFLLTALSYEQYF
TGTGCCAGCAGCTTCCTTCTAACAGCCCTCTCCTACGAGCAGTACTTC
>.|TRBV9|.|12|TRBJ1-1
CASSPGGLEAFF
TGTGCCAGCAGTCCAGGAGGCCTTGAAGCTTTCTTT
>.|TRBV10-3|.|16|TRBJ1-4
CAISEGLGSTDEKLFF
TGTGCCATCAGTGAAGGCTTAGGGAGTACCGATGAAAAACTGTTTTTT
>.|TRBV7-3|TRBD2|15|TRBJ2-2
CASSPPGRGAGELFF
TGTGCCAGCAGCCCCCCGGGTCGGGGGGCCGGGGAGCTGTTTTTT
>.|TRBV27|.|13|TRBJ1-3
CASSRGEGNTIYF
TGTGCCAGCAGTCGGGGGGAAGGAAACACCATATATTTT
>.|TRBV28|.|17|TRBJ1-5
CASSLIGQSYSNQPQHF
TGTGCCAGCAGTTTAATTGGGCAGTCTTATAGCAATCAGCCCCAGCATTTT
>.|TRBV18|.|15|TRBJ2-1
CASSPRGYSYNEQFF
TGTGCCAGCTCACCAAGGGGTTACTCCTACAATGAGCAGTTCTTC
>.|TRBV29-1|TRBD1|11|TRBJ1-1
CSALGQTEAFF
TGCAGCGCCCTGGGACAGACTGAAGCTTTCTTT
>.|TRBV27|.|14|TRBJ1-5
CASSWAGPNQPQHF
TGTGCCAGCAGTTGGGCAGGGCCCAATCAGCCCCAGCATTTT
>.|TRBV5-1|TRBD2|18|TRBJ2-5
CASSFDGVAGAQGETQYF
TGCGCCAGCAGCTTCGATGGTGTAGCGGGGGCCCAGGGAGAGACCCAGTACTTC
>.|TRBV10-2|.|16|TRBJ2-1
CASSEARTTRANEQFF
TGCGCCAGCAGTGAGGCCCGGACAACCAGGGCCAATGAGCAGTTCTTC
>.|TRBV7-9|.|14|TRBJ1-2
CASRPPGGRDGYTF
TGTGCCAGCAGGCCTCCGGGGGGGCGGGATGGCTACACCTTC